The next 17 T cell receptor beta chains were all read from a single sample in a study of T cells in Graves' hyperthyroidism and ophthalmopathy. Regions amplified from RNA transcripts were the TCR beta CDR3 regions. With the HTBI primer set, the TCR CDR3 went through a first round of RT-PCR. TCRdb re-called the multiplex PCR reads through MiXCR, storing one row per CDR3 protein. The top ten clones hold less than 70% of a sample with approximately 300,000 distinct CDR3 sequences, about a sixth of them seen once. The sample comprised blood. All receptors come from a woman aged 55 to 70 with Graves' ophthalmopathy.

This clonotype was seen at least ten times. The rearrangement links TRBV28 to TRBJ2-7; the D gene is possibly TRBD1 (5 bases). CDR1 is MDHEN, CDR2 SYDVKM, per germline. CDR3 size: 14 residues. V was trimmed by 3 bases and J by 3 bases, leaving 12 bases between them. In DNA form, the CDR3 reads TGTGCCAGCAGTTTTAGTGGCAGGGTCTACGAGCAGTACTTC. This translates into CASSFSGRVYEQYF.

Many counts were recorded for this clonotype. This rearrangement joins TRBV27 to TRBJ2-4; TRBD1 agrees at 8 bases. The V gene end was trimmed by 6 bases and the J gene end by 4 bases; junction bases not matched to a gene: 8. From germline, CDR1 is MNHEY and CDR2 SMNVEV (reference sequence). The CDR3 loop spans 15 amino acids. This chain's CDR3 is CASSSPGQAKNIQYF. The CDR3 bases are TGTGCCAGCAGCTCCCCGGGACAGGCGAAAAACATTCAGTACTTC.

This clonotype was observed a handful of times. This chain uses TRBV9 with TRBJ2-5; TRBD2 matches at 11 bases. CDR1 SGDLS and CDR2 YYNGEE come from the germline V gene. The CDR3 is 15 amino acids. The V gene end was trimmed by 3 bases and the J gene end by 1 base; junction bases not matched to a gene: 2. This CDR3 is CASSALAGGQETQYF. The CDR3 DNA is TGTGCCAGCAGCGCTCTAGCGGGGGGCCAAGAGACCCAGTACTTC. Together with reference TRBV9 and TRBJ2-5, the CDR3 gives the full variable domain: DSGVTQTPKHLITATGQRVTLRCSPRSGDLSVYWYQQSLDQGLQFLIQYYNGEERAKGNILERFSAQQFPDLHSELNLSSLELGDSALYFCASSALAGGQETQYFGPGTRLLVL.

This clonotype occurred many times. The rearrangement joins TRBV5-5 to TRBJ1-2; weak D call: TRBD1 (6 bases). Germline V gives CDR1 SGHKS, CDR2 YYEKEE (reference sequence). The CDR3 is 15 residues long. V lost 4 bases and J lost 5, with 18 bases in between. This CDR3 reads CASSQSTGKGYGYTF. DNA of the CDR3: TGTGCCAGCAGCCAATCCACAGGGAAAGGTTATGGCTACACCTTC.

The genes are TRBV7-2 and TRBJ2-7; 10 positions match TRBD1. Looked up from germline, CDR1 is SGHTA and CDR2 is FQGNSA. V shed 3 bases, J shed 7 bases, and the junction held 9 bases outside the gene matches. The CDR3 is made up of 15 amino acids. The CDR3: CASSLTGQGIGEQYF. CDR3 bases: TGTGCCAGCAGCTTGACGGGACAGGGGATTGGGGAGCAGTACTTC.

The sample holds a few counts of this clonotype. The rearrangement joins TRBV19 to TRBJ1-2; no clear D. This CDR3 contains 13 residues. Trimming stripped 10 bases from V and 6 bases from J, with 18 bases between. Germline V gives CDR1 LNHDA, CDR2 SQIVND (reference sequence). The CDR3: CAIRGPGFDGYTF. CDR3 DNA: TGTGCCATCCGAGGGCCCGGATTCGATGGCTACACCTTC.

The genes are TRBV2 and TRBJ2-1; D perhaps matches TRBD2 (5 bases). The CDR3 sequence is 16 residues long. Trimming removed 0 bases from V and 6 bases from J, with 15 bases in between. Germline CDR1 is SNHLY and CDR2 is FYNNEI. In DNA form, the CDR3 reads TGTGCCAGCAGTGAAGCGAGGCGGGCCCTGGTCAATGAGCAGTTCTTC. Translating gives CASSEARRALVNEQFF.

This clonotype was seen ten or more times. The chain combines TRBV12-3 or TRBV12-4 with TRBJ2-2; D may correspond to TRBD1 or TRBD2 (5 bases each). The CDR3 is made up of 12 amino acids. V dropped 3 bases and J dropped 9 bases, with 8 bases sitting between them. DNA for the CDR3: TGTGCCAGCAGTTTCGAGGGGTGGGAGCTGTTTTTT. Translated, it gives CASSFEGWELFF.

Comments on this clonotype: A much larger clonotype is one base distant, so this may be a read error. The chain employs TRBV3-1 and TRBJ2-1; 7 bases align to TRBD2. The CDR3 has 12 amino acids. From germline, CDR1 is LGHDT and CDR2 YNNKEL (reference sequence). The chain's CDR3 is CANSQGGTIEFF. Written as DNA, the CDR3 is TGTGCCAACAGCCAAGGAGGGACTATTGAGTTCTTC.

The chain combines TRBV11-2 with TRBJ2-2; D not certain. The germline gives CDR1 SGHAT, CDR2 FQNNGV. There are 15 residues in the CDR3. V lost 5 bases, J lost 1 base, and 11 bases lay in between. The DNA for the CDR3 is TGTGCCAGCAGCCGCCTCTCGGGGAACACCGGGGAGCTGTTTTTT. Amino acids: CASSRLSGNTGELFF.

This clonotype occurred a few times. The chain joins TRBV12-3 or TRBV12-4 to TRBJ2-5; D possibly corresponds to TRBD1 (5 bases). The CDR3 spans 13 residues. The germline V and J ends were trimmed by 5 bases and 5 bases, with 12 bases remaining between them. CDR3 coding DNA: TGTGCCAGCAGTCCTCAGGGATGGGAGACCCAGTACTTC. Translating gives CASSPQGWETQYF.

This clonotype occurred many times. This chain joins TRBV18 and TRBJ1-1; a weak D match, TRBD1 (6 bases). V lost 5 bases and J 1 base, leaving 11 bases between the germline ends. CDR3 length: 14 amino acids. The germline CDR1 and CDR2 sequences are KGHSH and LQKENI. CDR3 residues: CASSYRVGNTEAFF. The CDR3 DNA sequence: TGTGCCAGCTCATACAGGGTCGGGAACACTGAAGCTTTCTTT. Supplemented by reference TRBV18 and TRBJ1-1, the full variable domain reads NAGVMQNPRHLVRRRGQEARLRCSPMKGHSHVYWYRQLPEEGLKFMVYLQKENIIDESGMPKERFSAEFPKEGPSILRIQQVVRGDSAAYFCASSYRVGNTEAFFGQGTRLTVV.

Ten or more counts support this clonotype. V and J are TRBV20-1 and TRBJ2-3; 9 bases are shared with TRBD2. The length of the CDR3 is 13 residues. CDR1 DFQATT and CDR2 SNEGSKA come from the germline V gene (reference sequence). The J segment lost 1 base and the V segment lost 6 bases, leaving 2 bases of the junction unmatched. The DNA of the CDR3 is TGCAGTGCCATAGCGGGAGGCACAGATACGCAGTATTTT. Amino acids: CSAIAGGTDTQYF.

The rearrangement links TRBV14 to TRBJ2-1; 7 bases agree with TRBD1. V lost 4 bases and J lost 0; bases outside the gene matches: 9. The CDR3 has 17 amino acids. Germline V lookup: CDR1 SGHDN, CDR2 FVKESK. Here the CDR3 DNA reads TGTGCCAGCAGCCCCCTAATAGACAGGGACTCCTACAATGAGCAGTTCTTC. It yields the protein CASSPLIDRDSYNEQFF.

The gene calls are TRBV6-5 and TRBJ1-5; D not resolved. Trimming took 2 bases from V and 16 from J, leaving 15 bases between them. Germline CDR1 is MNHEY and CDR2 is SVGAGI. This CDR3 is built from 12 residues. CDR3 region: CASSYNRERRHF. DNA for the CDR3: TGTGCCAGCAGTTACAACAGAGAGAGGCGACATTTT.

The gene calls are TRBV5-4 and TRBJ2-5; TRBD1 agrees at 8 bases. Germline CDR1 reads SGHNT; CDR2 reads YYREEE (reference sequence). This CDR3 is 16 amino acids long. V gave up 0 bases and J gave up 1 base; unmatched junction bases: 5. CDR3 in DNA: TGTGCCAGCAGCTTGGGGGGGACAGGTTTCCAAGAGACCCAGTACTTC. Amino acids: CASSLGGTGFQETQYF. The whole variable domain, filled in from reference TRBV5-4 and TRBJ2-5, reads ETGVTQSPTHLIKTRGQQVTLRCSSQSGHNTVSWYQQALGQGPQFIFQYYREEENGRGNFPPRFSGLQFPNYSSELNVNALELDDSALYLCASSLGGTGFQETQYFGPGTRLLVL.

This chain uses TRBV7-6 with TRBJ2-1; the D is unclear. V dropped 5 bases and J dropped 0 bases, with 8 bases sitting between them. Germline V gives CDR1 SGHVS, CDR2 FNYEAQ. This CDR3 comprises 14 residues. CDR3 DNA sequence: TGTGCCAGCAGCCAGGCAAGCTCCTACAATGAGCAGTTCTTC. Protein: CASSQASSYNEQFF.